This T cell receptor (beta chain) was observed in a study of CXCR3-negative and CXCR3-positive naive CD8 T cells. Study-level results: With CXCR3 expression partially decreased after cryopreservation, most assays relied on fresh PBMCs. Comparably high diversity marked both naive subsets, whereas memory CD8+ cells had much lower diversity. TRB CDR3 properties served as the basis for inferring TCR strength, and surface CD5 was comparable between naive subsets. Similar TRBV-TRBJ gene usage was seen in naive CXCR3-negative and CXCR3-positive cells, but not in memory cells.

The CDR3 length is 14 residues. CDR1 and CDR2 (germline): LNHDA, SQIVND (reference sequence). The study made its TRB cDNA libraries by 5' RACE, adding UMI labels. Following a re-call of the 5' RACE reads, TCRdb has one entry per CDR3 protein and lacks DNA. The sample features roughly 39,000 distinct CDR3 sequences, with approximately 12% in its top ten. Note on this clonotype: The antigen remains undetermined.

The receptor was derived from a human donor in good health. Some clones in this sample may be carry-over from other donors' samples. This chain joins TRBV19 and TRBJ2-5; TCRdb names TRBD2, which stays unverified in the absence of DNA. Sequencing was done on a sample of memory CD8+ T cells from blood. The CDR3 sequence: CASSIATSDATQYF.